The T cell receptor (beta chain) described here comes from a study of blood T cell repertoires in COVID-19. The overall study: Samples representing acute and convalescent COVID-19 were sourced from the United States, Italy and Spain. T cells, B-cell-depleted T cells, or PBMCs provided the cDNA or gDNA that served as material.

Authors' data handling: Amplification with reference gene primers provided the estimates of nucleated cell counts. The method was immunoSEQ multiplex PCR; TCRdb's version includes in-frame clones alone and lacks a portion of them. V, J and clone size were drawn from that table, and D and trimming were deduced from the DNA. This sample carries approximately 47,000 clones, 70% to 90% of them seen once, and the ten largest clones take 5.5% to 7.5%. The CDR3 has 13 residues. The germline V gene encodes CDR1 SEHNR and CDR2 FQNEAQ (reference sequence). V was cut by 2 bases and J by 5 bases, with 9 bases left in between.

Sequencing was performed on peripheral blood. This chain joins TRBV7-9 and TRBJ2-5, with unresolved D. This TCR was recovered from a woman in her fifties or sixties with acute or convalescent COVID-19. For the CDR3, the DNA is TGTGCCAGCAGCTTAAATCTACGGGAGACCCAGTACTTC. Protein product: CASSLNLRETQYF.